What follows are 15 T cell receptor beta chains derived from one specimen sequenced in a study of cytomegalovirus exposure and HLA in healthy donors. A multiplex PCR was run with 60 Vbeta primers and 13 Jbeta primers. The assay was immunoSEQ multiplex PCR, and TCRdb's table has in-frame clones only and misses some. Of 80,000 to 95,000 clones in the sample, about 63% are singletons; the top ten hold roughly 6%. Sample: PBMCs. These receptors all come from a woman between 25 and 40 years old in good health and CMV-seronegative.

The chain joins TRBV5-1 to TRBJ2-7, with D perhaps matching TRBD1 (5 bases). Trimming took 5 bases from V and 5 from J, leaving 11 bases between them. Germline CDR1 is SGHRS and CDR2 is YFSETQ. The CDR3 sequence is 12 residues long. CDR3 amino acids: CASSPGSHEQYF. The CDR3 nucleotides read TGCGCCAGCAGTCCAGGGTCCCACGAGCAGTACTTC.

J is TRBJ1-2 and V is TRBV5-1, with D perhaps TRBD1 (6 bases). The germline gives CDR1 SGHRS, CDR2 YFSETQ. The CDR3 is 16 amino acids. V was shortened by 4 bases and J by 2 bases, with 18 bases between the two germline ends. The CDR3 is CASSLNYPGHNYGYTF. The DNA of the CDR3 is TGCGCCAGCAGCCTTAATTACCCGGGACACAACTATGGCTACACCTTC. The variable domain in full, completed from reference TRBV5-1 and TRBJ1-2, reads KAGVTQTPRYLIKTRGQQVTLSCSPISGHRSVSWYQQTPGQGLQFLFEYFSETQRNKGNFPGRFSGRQFSNSRSEMNVSTLELGDSALYLCASSLNYPGHNYGYTFGSGTRLTVV.

Of note for this clone: Compared with germline, one end of the junction differs, possibly owing to a read error. This chain connects TRBV20-1 to TRBJ1-2; D not resolved. Germline V gene sequence: CDR1 DFQATT, CDR2 SNEGSKA (reference sequence). The CDR3 sequence is 10 residues long. The CDR3 region is CSASYYGYTF. The CDR3 DNA reads as TGCAGTGCTAGTTACTACGGCTACACCTTC.

The rearrangement uses TRBV11-2 and TRBJ2-5, with D unclear. Trimming pared 4 bases from V and 2 bases from J, leaving 8 bases between. Germline CDR1 reads SGHAT; CDR2 reads FQNNGV. This CDR3 is built from 13 residues. The CDR3 DNA follows: TGTGCCAGCAGCTCCAGAAATCAAGAGACCCAGTACTTC. This gives the protein CASSSRNQETQYF.

The chain joins TRBV5-6 to TRBJ1-5; 10 nucleotides match TRBD1. The V gene end was trimmed by 4 bases and the J gene end by 4 bases; junction bases not matched to a gene: 5. Germline lookup yields CDR1 SGHDT and CDR2 YYEEEE. The CDR3 spans 15 residues. The CDR3: CASSRRQGANQPQHF. Written as DNA, the CDR3 is TGTGCCAGCAGCAGAAGACAGGGGGCAAATCAGCCCCAGCATTTT.

This sequence joins TRBV28 and TRBJ2-2; D gene ambiguous. The germline V and J ends were trimmed by 3 bases and 2 bases, with 4 bases remaining between them. Germline V gene lookup returns CDR1 MDHEN and CDR2 SYDVKM. The CDR3 totals 13 residues. The chain's CDR3 is CASSLANTGELFF. Written as DNA, the CDR3 is TGTGCCAGCAGTTTGGCTAACACCGGGGAGCTGTTTTTT.

The chain carries TRBV15 and TRBJ2-5; 7 nucleotides match TRBD2. The germline gives CDR1 LNHNV, CDR2 YYDKDF (reference sequence). There are 13 residues in the CDR3. The junction had 5 bases not matched to a gene; V was cut back by 5 bases and J by 5 bases. The CDR3 DNA sequence: TGTGCCACCAGCGGGGGGGGTTTGGAGACCCAGTACTTC. Translated, it gives CATSGGGLETQYF.

This chain joins TRBV6-5 and TRBJ1-2; no clear D. The ends were cut back, 6 bases at V and 4 bases at J, with 12 bases in the middle. CDR3 length: 13 amino acids. Germline V lookup: CDR1 MNHEY, CDR2 SVGAGI. CDR3 amino acids: CASRPRRGYGYTF. As DNA, the CDR3 is TGTGCCAGCAGGCCCCGGCGAGGCTATGGCTACACCTTC.

CDR3 in amino acids: CASSQLGGNTEAFF. The CDR3 region has the DNA TGTGCCAGCAGCCAGCTAGGGGGCAACACTGAAGCTTTCTTT. The chain joins TRBV14 to TRBJ1-1; 7 bases are shared with TRBD1. The CDR3 is made up of 14 amino acids. Germline values: CDR1 SGHDN, CDR2 FVKESK. The V segment lost 3 bases and the J segment 2 bases; nucleotides outside the gene matches: 3.

This clone showed up just once. V is TRBV7-8 and J is TRBJ2-3; D perhaps matches TRBD2 (7 bases). The CDR3 is 13 amino acids. Germline lookup yields CDR1 SGHVS and CDR2 FQNEAQ. The ends were cut back, 8 bases at V and 1 base at J, with 10 bases in the middle. The CDR3 loop reads CASGGAGTDTQYF. CDR3 sequence (DNA): TGTGCCAGCGGGGGGGCCGGCACAGATACGCAGTATTTT.

A few counts support this clone. V is TRBV4-1 and J is TRBJ1-2; 7 bases agree with TRBD1. V lost 2 bases, J lost 1 base, and 4 bases stayed unmatched. The CDR3 is 15 amino acids. CDR1 MGHRA and CDR2 YSYEKL come from the germline V gene. CDR3 nucleotide sequence: TGCGCCAGCAGCCAACCGACAGGGTTTAACTATGGCTACACCTTC. Its protein product is CASSQPTGFNYGYTF.

This clone was detected once. The chain combines TRBV27 with TRBJ1-2; TRBD1 might be the D (5 bases). CDR1 and CDR2 from the germline V gene are MNHEY and SMNVEV (reference sequence). With 5 bases removed from V and 1 base from J, the gap between germline ends came to 5 bases. The CDR3 length is 12 residues. CDR3 DNA sequence: TGTGCCAGCAGTGACAGTAACTATGGCTACACCTTC. Protein product: CASSDSNYGYTF.

This chain's CDR3 is CASCEFMNTEAFF. Written as DNA, the CDR3 is TGTGCCAGCTGCGAGTTCATGAACACTGAAGCTTTCTTT. The V and J genes are TRBV6-1 and TRBJ1-1; D unresolved. V dropped 8 bases and J dropped 0 bases, with 10 bases sitting between them. The CDR3 is 13 residues long. CDR1 is MNHNS, CDR2 SASEGT, per germline.

This sequence joins TRBV5-5 and TRBJ1-1, with D hard to call. Germline V gene data show CDR1 as SGHKS and CDR2 as YYEKEE (reference sequence). The CDR3 spans 15 residues. V shed 0 bases and J shed 0 bases, with 9 bases lying between them. The CDR3 region has the DNA TGTGCCAGCAGCTTGGCTCCATACATGAACACTGAAGCTTTCTTT. As protein: CASSLAPYMNTEAFF.

This sequence joins TRBV5-8 and TRBJ2-2; D is possibly TRBD1 (5 bases). CDR3 length equals 14 residues. V lost 6 bases to trimming and J lost 1 base, with 10 bases between them. Germline values: CDR1 SGHTS, CDR2 YDEGEE. The CDR3 protein is CASTRQRNTGELFF. The DNA for the CDR3 is TGTGCCAGCACCCGACAGAGGAACACCGGGGAGCTGTTTTTT.